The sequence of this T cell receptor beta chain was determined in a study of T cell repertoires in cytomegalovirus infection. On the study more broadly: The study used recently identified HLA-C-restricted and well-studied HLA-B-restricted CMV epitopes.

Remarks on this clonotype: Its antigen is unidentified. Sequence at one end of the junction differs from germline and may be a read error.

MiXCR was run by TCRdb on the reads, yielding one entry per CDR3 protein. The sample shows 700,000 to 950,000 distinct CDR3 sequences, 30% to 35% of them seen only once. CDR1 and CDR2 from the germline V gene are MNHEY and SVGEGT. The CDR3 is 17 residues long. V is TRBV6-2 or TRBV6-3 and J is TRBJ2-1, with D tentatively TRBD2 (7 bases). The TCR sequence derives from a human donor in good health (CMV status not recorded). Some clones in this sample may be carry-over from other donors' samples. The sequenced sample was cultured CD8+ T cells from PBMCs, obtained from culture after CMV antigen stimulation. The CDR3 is CANSYSKTRGRYNEQFF. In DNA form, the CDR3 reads TGTGCCAACAGTTACTCGAAGACGCGGGGGCGATACAATGAGCAGTTCTTC.